Listed below are T cell receptor beta chains from one sample, sequenced in a study of T cell responses to AZD1222 COVID-19 vaccine. TCRdb's copy holds only in-frame clones and misses some; the assay was immunoSEQ multiplex PCR. The sample carries 100,000 to 150,000 clones, approximately 85% recorded once. This specimen was peripheral blood, taken 28 days after the second AZD1222 dose. The receptors were gathered from an adult who received the AZD1222 COVID-19 vaccine. CDR3s leave out the opening cysteine and the closing phenylalanine or tryptophan.

j_call v_call cdr3_length cdr3_aa
TRBJ2-5 TRBV7-2 13 ASSFQAGVQETQY
TRBJ2-3 TRBV7-3 12 ASRGLAVTDTQY
TRBJ2-3 TRBV19 13 ASINKAGGPDTQY
TRBJ2-1 TRBV3-1/TRBV3-2 13 ASSLGTSGGDEQF
TRBJ1-6 TRBV19 14 ASSTLSGQGDSPLH
TRBJ1-2 TRBV6-6 10 ASSTLDYGYT
TRBJ2-7 TRBV11-2 11 ASSQDFYYEQY
TRBJ1-2 TRBV5-1 10 ASSLDIQGYT
TRBJ2-7 TRBV4-3 11 ASSQDRVYEQY
TRBJ1-6 TRBV5-1 12 ASSLWDRDSPLH
TRBJ1-4 TRBV27 14 ASSALRDNSGEKLF
TRBJ1-6 TRBV12-2 18 ASRLSRDGSRSSYNSPLH
TRBJ2-1 TRBV6-2/TRBV6-3 14 ASSLGLAGGLNEQF
TRBJ1-2 TRBV25-1 13 ASSEPGQGAGGYT
TRBJ2-7 TRBV2 12 ASSSTGGVYEQY
TRBJ1-2 TRBV28 10 ASSLIGDGYT
TRBJ2-7 TRBV6-2/TRBV6-3 15 ASSYDNTGPRSYEQY
TRBJ1-3 TRBV7-9 13 ASSKFGTDGNTIY
TRBJ1-5 TRBV28 12 ASSLSGGNQPQH
TRBJ1-6 TRBV7-9 10 ASSLGVSPLH
TRBJ1-2 TRBV6-1 10 ASSEALRMYT
TRBJ1-2 TRBV6-6 10 AIKGGNYGYT
TRBJ1-1 TRBV18 12 ASSPREQNTEAF
TRBJ1-2 TRBV9 13 ASSRTGGLDYGYT
TRBJ2-5 TRBV5-1 11 ASCEGFGETQY
TRBJ2-5 TRBV18 13 ASSPTWDSQETQY
TRBJ1-2 TRBV6-5 11 ASRGEPSYGYT
TRBJ2-7 TRBV3-1/TRBV3-2 12 ASSQDDRSYEQY
TRBJ1-4 TRBV5-1 13 ASSPGRPTNEKLF
TRBJ2-5 TRBV25-1 16 ASSVLPLWGGAAETQY
TRBJ1-1 TRBV6-5 11 ASTQTVNTEAF
TRBJ2-2 TRBV30 13 AWHSGTGDPGELF
TRBJ2-1 TRBV27 13 ASSSGLAGINEQF
TRBJ1-1 TRBV5-4 11 ASSPQGWNVAF
TRBJ2-1 TRBV15 10 ATSTSFSEQF
TRBJ1-1 TRBV25-1 11 ASKGHVNTEAF
TRBJ2-1 TRBV7-2 14 ASSLVSGEPYNEQF
TRBJ2-1 TRBV27 12 ASSYTGDYNEQF
TRBJ2-1 TRBV7-9 10 ASSLVGNEQF
TRBJ1-4 TRBV28 12 ASRRGTADEKLF
TRBJ2-7 TRBV18 12 ASSPGQGVYEQY
TRBJ2-5 TRBV7-2 13 ASSLRTGRRETQY
TRBJ1-2 TRBV27 10 ASSPNTGGYT
TRBJ2-1 TRBV30 11 AWSADRNNEQF
TRBJ2-7 TRBV30 10 AWSQGSYEQY
TRBJ1-1 TRBV5-1 11 ASSSTGAAEAF
TRBJ1-1 TRBV5-1 12 AGRQGPRSTEAF
TRBJ2-7 TRBV29-1 12 SVEAGPSSYEQY
TRBJ1-5 TRBV10-1 14 ASSGDRGALNQPQH
TRBJ2-7 TRBV5-1 13 ASSLANGQGLEQY
TRBJ1-1 TRBV7-3 11 ASSFREDTEAF
TRBJ1-4 TRBV7-2 13 ASSRNRYRDEKLF
TRBJ2-7 TRBV7-6 14 ASSLGVGGSENEQY
TRBJ2-2 TRBV6-5 12 ASNGLANTGELF
TRBJ1-4 TRBV4-3 13 ASRNQGTGYEKLF
TRBJ1-6 TRBV12-3/TRBV12-4 11 ASSTGENSPLH
TRBJ1-2 TRBV9 14 ASSVGFRQGHYGYT